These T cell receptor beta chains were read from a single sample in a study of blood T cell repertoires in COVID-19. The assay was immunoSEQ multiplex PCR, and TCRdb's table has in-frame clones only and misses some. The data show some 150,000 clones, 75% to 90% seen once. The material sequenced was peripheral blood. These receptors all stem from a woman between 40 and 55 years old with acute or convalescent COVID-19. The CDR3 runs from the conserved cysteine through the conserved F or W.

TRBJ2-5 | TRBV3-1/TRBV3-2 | CASSQRAGGQETQYF
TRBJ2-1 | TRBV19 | CASSPEGLYEQFF
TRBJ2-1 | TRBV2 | CASSPSGGRSSYNEQFF
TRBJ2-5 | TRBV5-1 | CASSLRGQREETQYF
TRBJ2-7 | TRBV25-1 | CASSLGQGGYEQYF
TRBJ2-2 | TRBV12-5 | CASGLFTSGTGETGELFF
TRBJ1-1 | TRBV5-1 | CASSLDEVTEAFF
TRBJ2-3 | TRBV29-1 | CSVGEGQLTDTQYF
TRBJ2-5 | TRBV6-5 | CAIGLNQETQYF
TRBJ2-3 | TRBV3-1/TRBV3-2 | CASSQEFVGLAWGADTQYF
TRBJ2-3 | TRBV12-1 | CASSSSRLVLAGGRGTQYF
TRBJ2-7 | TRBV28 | CASSFRVYEQYF
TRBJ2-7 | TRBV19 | CASSHGASGLYEQYF
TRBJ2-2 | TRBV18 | CASSRDRGSTGELFF
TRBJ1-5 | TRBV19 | CASSPDRASNQPQHF
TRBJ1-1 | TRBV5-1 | CASGARQGTNTEAFF
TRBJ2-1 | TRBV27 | CASRRGQQHEQFF
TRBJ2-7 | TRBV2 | CASSGRSYEQYF
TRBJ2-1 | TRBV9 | CASSVAGGGDSYNEQFF
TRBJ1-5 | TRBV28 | CASSSAGQGPNQPQHF
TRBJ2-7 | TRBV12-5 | CASGLTDYEQYF
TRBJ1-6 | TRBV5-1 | CASKQGESYNSPLHF
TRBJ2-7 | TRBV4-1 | CASSQGSAYEQYF
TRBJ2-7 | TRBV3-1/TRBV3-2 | CASSQATGYEQYF
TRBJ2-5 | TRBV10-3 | CANGAGFQETQYF
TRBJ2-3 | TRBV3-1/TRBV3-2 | CASSETSSTDTQYF
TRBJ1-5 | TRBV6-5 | CASAPTGFYQPQHF
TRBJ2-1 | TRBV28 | CASSLWAGTGTYNEQFF
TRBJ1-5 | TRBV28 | CASSAEVIGSQPQHF
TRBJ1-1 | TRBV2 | CASRGQALLNTEAFF
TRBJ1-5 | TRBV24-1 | CATSDPGQGNQPQHF
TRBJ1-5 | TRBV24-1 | CATSDFLRDREYSNQPQHF
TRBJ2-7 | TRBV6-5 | CASSRGTGHEQYF
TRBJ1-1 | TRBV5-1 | CASSQPTGGASGAFF
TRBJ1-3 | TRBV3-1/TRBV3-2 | CASSRRQGYGNTIYF
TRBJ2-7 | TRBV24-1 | CATSDEDNSYEQYF
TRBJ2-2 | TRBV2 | CASSETSDTNTGELFF
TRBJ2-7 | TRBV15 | CATSIGTSGAQSYEQYF
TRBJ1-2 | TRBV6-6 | CASSRTGTNYGYTF
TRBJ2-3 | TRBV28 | CASSLPSSLTDTQYF
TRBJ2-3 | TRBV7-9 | CASSFGQALGGTQYF
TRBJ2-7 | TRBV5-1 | CASSRQGITNYEQYF
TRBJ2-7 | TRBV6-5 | CASSRAPGFEQYF
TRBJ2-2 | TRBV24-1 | CATSDVKGATGELFF
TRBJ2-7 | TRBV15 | CATRYGTGTYYEQYF
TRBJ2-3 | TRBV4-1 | CASSQDRNTDTQYF
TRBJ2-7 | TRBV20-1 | CSASRQGRSYEQYF
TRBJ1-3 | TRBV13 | CASSQEGQGRNTIYF
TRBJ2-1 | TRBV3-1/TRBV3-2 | CASSQDQTYNEQFF
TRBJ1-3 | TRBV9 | CASSVDHSGNTIYF
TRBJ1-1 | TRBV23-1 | CASSHKGQGAEAFF
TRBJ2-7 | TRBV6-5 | CASRLTSAGIEQYF
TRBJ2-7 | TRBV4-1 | CASSQRSGEDGEQYF
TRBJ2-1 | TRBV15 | CATSRDPDRYNEQFF
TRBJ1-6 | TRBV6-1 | CASSEGANSPLHF
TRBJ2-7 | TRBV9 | CASSSGTSGTYEQYF
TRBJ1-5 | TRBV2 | CASSDVQSNQPQHF
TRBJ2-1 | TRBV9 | CASSVGLAGAINEQFF
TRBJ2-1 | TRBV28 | CASSLSGGASGEQFF